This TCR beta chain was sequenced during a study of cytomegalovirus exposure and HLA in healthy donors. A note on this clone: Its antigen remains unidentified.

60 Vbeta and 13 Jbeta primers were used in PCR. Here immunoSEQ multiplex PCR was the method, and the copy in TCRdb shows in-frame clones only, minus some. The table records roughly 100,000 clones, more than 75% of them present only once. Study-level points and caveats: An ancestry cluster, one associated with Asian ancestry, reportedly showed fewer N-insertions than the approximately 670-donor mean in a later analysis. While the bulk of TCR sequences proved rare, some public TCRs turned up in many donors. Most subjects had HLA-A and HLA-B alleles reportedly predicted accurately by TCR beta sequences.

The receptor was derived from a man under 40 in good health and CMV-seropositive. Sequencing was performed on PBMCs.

The CDR3 here is CASSAGTALSNQPQHF. Written as DNA, the CDR3 is TGTGCCAGCAGCGCTGGGACAGCCTTAAGCAATCAGCCCCAGCATTTT. The chain carries TRBV2 and TRBJ1-5, with 7 bases that match TRBD1. The germline gives CDR1 SNHLY, CDR2 FYNNEI. The J segment lost 1 base and the V segment lost 6 bases, leaving 9 bases of the junction unmatched. CDR3 length: 16 residues.